Shown below are 7 T cell receptor beta chains from a single sample sequenced in a study of long-term antiretroviral therapy in people with HIV. At the survey level, the v3.0 immunoSEQ assay was run. The table came from immunoSEQ multiplex PCR; TCRdb's copy has only in-frame clones and leaves some out. The data contain 24,000 or so clones, roughly 85% of them seen just once; the ten biggest clones take up approximately 11%. The sample in question was unsorted PBMCs, obtained 1.2 years after starting antiretroviral therapy. The receptors originated from a woman aged 40 to 50 with HIV.

The chain recombines TRBV7-9 with TRBJ2-1; a possible D gene is TRBD2 (6 bases). This CDR3 is built from 15 residues. Trimming pared 3 bases from V and 6 bases from J, leaving 15 bases between. Looked up from germline, CDR1 is SEHNR and CDR2 is FQNEAQ (reference sequence). CDR3: CASSFSGGSPNEQFF. Here the CDR3 DNA reads TGTGCCAGCAGCTTCTCTGGAGGGTCCCCCAATGAGCAGTTCTTC.

V usage is TRBV9 and J usage is TRBJ2-7; D could derive from TRBD1 or TRBD2 (5 bases each). This CDR3 has 12 residues. V was shortened by 8 bases and J by 6 bases, with 15 bases between the two germline ends. CDR1 and CDR2 (germline): SGDLS, YYNGEE. CDR3 sequence: CASSSLGGEQYF. CDR3 DNA: TGTGCCAGTAGTAGTCTTGGGGGCGAGCAGTACTTC.

This clone was observed a few times. The chain recombines TRBV6-1 with TRBJ2-7; possibly TRBD1 or TRBD2 for D (5 bases each). The CDR3 has 14 amino acids. V lost 10 bases and J 2 bases, leaving 18 bases between the germline ends. The germline V gene encodes CDR1 MNHNS and CDR2 SASEGT. CDR3 in DNA: TGTGCCACCAGAGGGACCTTCTACCCCTACGAGCAGTACTTC. It translates to CATRGTFYPYEQYF.

The J gene is TRBJ2-5, the V gene TRBV29-1; the D gene is possibly TRBD2 (7 bases). The V end lost 3 bases, the J end lost 5 bases, and 13 bases lay between the germline ends. CDR1 and CDR2 from the germline V gene are SQVTM and ANQGSEA. The CDR3 extends over 13 amino acids. The CDR3 coding sequence is TGCAGCGTTGAGCCGGGGGGCTGGGAGACCCAGTACTTC. Encoded protein: CSVEPGGWETQYF.

This chain connects TRBV4-2 to TRBJ1-1, with TRBD1 identical over 8 bases. CDR1 is LGHNA and CDR2 is YNFKEQ in the germline V gene. J lost 4 bases, V lost 4 bases, and 8 bases had no gene match. CDR3 length equals 15 residues. CDR3 nucleotides: TGTGCCAGCAGCCCCTCTCCGGGACAGGCCACTGAAGCTTTCTTT. It is translated as CASSPSPGQATEAFF.

This chain connects TRBV4-1 to TRBJ2-7; the match to TRBD2 covers 8 bases. V lost 4 bases and J lost 3; bases outside the gene matches: 8. Germline lookup yields CDR1 MGHRA and CDR2 YSYEKL. This CDR3 region has 15 residues. CDR3 sequence (DNA): TGCGCCAGCAGCCCTGGACTAGCTCTGGTCTACGAGCAGTACTTC. This translates into CASSPGLALVYEQYF.

J is TRBJ1-1 and V is TRBV6-5; TRBD1 matches 9 bases. Germline CDR1 is MNHEY and CDR2 is SVGAGI. The CDR3 consists of 15 residues. Germline trimming cut 6 bases from V and 5 bases from J; bases unmatched to any gene: 10. For the CDR3, the DNA is TGTGCCAGCAGACTGACAGGGGGGACTACGACTGAAGCTTTCTTT. This codes for CASRLTGGTTTEAFF.